This T cell receptor (beta chain) was identified in a study of beta chain features in type 1 diabetes. Study conclusions and caveats: A moderate, significant TCRB CDR3 shortening appeared in type 1 diabetes across four CD4+ subsets. Among patients, naive, central memory and Treg TCRB repertoires appeared more similar than among healthy donors.

The V gene's germline CDR1 is KGHSH and CDR2 LQKENI. The CDR3 spans 17 residues. V was clipped by 6 bases and J by 0 bases; unmatched bases: 7. Expressed TCRB transcripts were sequenced, since all the RNA that had been isolated was reverse transcribed. TCRdb's table, derived via immunoSEQ multiplex PCR, lists solely in-frame clones and lacks some. The sample contains some 52,000 clones, under 45% of which appear only once. A remark on this clone: What it binds is unknown.

The sequencing input was Tregs from blood. This chain joins TRBV18 and TRBJ1-5; TRBD1 agrees at 11 bases. The receptor comes from a man aged 25 to 40 with type 1 diabetes. The CDR3 loop is CASSGGQGVGSNQPQHF. In DNA form, the CDR3 reads TGTGCCAGCTCCGGGGGACAGGGGGTCGGTAGCAATCAGCCCCAGCATTTT.